These 27 T cell receptor beta chains were all obtained from the same sample, sequenced in a study of cytomegalovirus exposure and HLA in healthy donors. The PCR was carried out with 60 Vbeta primers and 13 Jbeta primers. Sequencing used immunoSEQ multiplex PCR; TCRdb keeps in-frame clones, though not all of them. Here the sample spans under 250,000 clones, about 80% being singletons. Sequenced sample: PBMCs. The receptors here all came from a woman in her sixties or seventies in good health and CMV-seropositive.

The chain links TRBV5-1 to TRBJ1-4; no reliable D call. The CDR3 loop spans 16 amino acids. Trimming shortened V by 0 bases and J by 4 bases, and 13 bases separated the two germline ends. Looked up from germline, CDR1 is SGHRS and CDR2 is YFSETQ. This CDR3 is CASSLALTSLNEKLFF. Written as DNA, the CDR3 is TGCGCCAGCAGCTTGGCTCTAACGTCCCTTAATGAAAAACTGTTTTTT.

J is TRBJ2-7 and V is TRBV9, with unresolved D. Germline V lookup: CDR1 SGDLS, CDR2 YYNGEE. The CDR3 contains 14 residues. Deletions cut 0 bases from V and 3 bases from J, with 10 bases between. The CDR3 sequence: CASSVALGNYEQYF. The CDR3, as DNA: TGTGCCAGCAGCGTAGCTCTAGGAAACTACGAGCAGTACTTC.

This clone was observed a few times. The chain couples TRBV28 to TRBJ1-2, with 7 bases that match TRBD1. V lost 2 bases and J lost 4; bases outside the gene matches: 7. The CDR3 sequence is 15 residues long. CDR1 is MDHEN and CDR2 is SYDVKM in the germline V gene. In nucleotides, the CDR3 is TGTGCCAGCAGTTTACTCCTCGACAGGGCCTATGGCTACACCTTC. It is translated as CASSLLLDRAYGYTF.

The CDR3 reads CASSLFLENTGELFF. Here the CDR3 DNA reads TGCGCCAGCAGCTTGTTTCTAGAGAACACCGGGGAGCTGTTTTTT. The chain carries TRBV5-1 and TRBJ2-2; D ambiguous. Germline V gene sequence: CDR1 SGHRS, CDR2 YFSETQ. There are 15 residues in the CDR3. Trimming pared 1 base from V and 1 base from J, leaving 8 bases between.

The rearrangement uses TRBV19 and TRBJ2-7, with 11 bases identical to TRBD1. V was clipped by 6 bases and J by 0 bases; unmatched bases: 4. The CDR3 runs 15 residues. The germline V gene encodes CDR1 LNHDA and CDR2 SQIVND (reference sequence). The CDR3 nucleotides are TGTGCCAGTAGCTGGGGACAGGGGGTCTCCTACGAGCAGTACTTC. Amino acids: CASSWGQGVSYEQYF.

This chain uses TRBV4-1 with TRBJ2-7; TRBD2 aligns across 8 bases. The CDR3 is made up of 17 amino acids. Germline CDR1 is MGHRA and CDR2 is YSYEKL. The trim removed 4 bases at V and 2 bases at J, leaving 13 bases unmatched. CDR3 DNA sequence: TGCGCCAGCAGCCTCGAAGGAGCGGGAGTTACCCCCTACGAGCAGTACTTC. Translation: CASSLEGAGVTPYEQYF.

J is TRBJ2-2 and V is TRBV25-1; possible D gene TRBD2, 5 bases. Germline assignment: CDR1 MGHDK and CDR2 SYGVNS. The V end was cut by 9 bases, the J end by 8 bases, with 7 bases between. CDR3 length equals 10 residues. CDR3 DNA sequence: TGTGCCAGTGGGGAGGGGGAGCTGTTTTTT. Amino acids: CASGEGELFF.

The chain has TRBV28 and TRBJ2-5; 8 nucleotides match TRBD2. Trimming at V came to 4 bases and at J to 7 bases, leaving 14 bases not matched to a gene. Germline-derived CDR1 and CDR2 are MDHEN and SYDVKM. CDR3 length: 16 amino acids. In nucleotides, the CDR3 is TGTGCCAGCAGTTCCCCGGCGCTAGCGGGTCTGGGGACCCAGTACTTC. Translated: CASSSPALAGLGTQYF.

The chain joins TRBV5-8 to TRBJ1-5, with a tentative D call TRBD1 (6 bases). V lost 4 bases, J lost 4 bases, and 12 bases lay in between. Germline values: CDR1 SGHTS, CDR2 YDEGEE. This CDR3 has 14 residues. Here the CDR3 DNA reads TGTGCCAGCAGCCGGGGACACCTAAATCAGCCCCAGCATTTT. Amino acids: CASSRGHLNQPQHF.

Only one count was recorded for this clone. The J gene is TRBJ1-2, the V gene TRBV13; D unclear. Germline CDR1 reads PRHDT; CDR2 reads FYEKMQ (reference sequence). V was cut by 0 bases and J by 2 bases, with 7 bases left in between. CDR3 length equals 14 residues. The CDR3 protein is CASSLGDKNYGYTF. CDR3 sequence (DNA): TGTGCCAGCAGCTTAGGAGACAAGAACTATGGCTACACCTTC.

V is TRBV7-9 and J is TRBJ2-7, with TRBD1 identical over 9 bases. CDR1 is SEHNR and CDR2 is FQNEAQ in the germline V gene (reference sequence). The CDR3 extends over 14 amino acids. The J segment lost 3 bases and the V segment lost 1 base, leaving 1 base of the junction unmatched. The CDR3 bases are TGTGCCAGCAGCTTAGGGACAGGGGTCTACGAGCAGTACTTC. It yields the protein CASSLGTGVYEQYF. The entire variable domain, with the rest obtained from reference TRBV7-9 and TRBJ2-7, is as follows: DTGVSQNPRHKITKRGQNVTFRCDPISEHNRLYWYRQTLGQGPEFLTYFQNEAQLEKSRLLSDRFSAERPKGSFSTLEIQRTEQGDSAMYLCASSLGTGVYEQYFGPGTRLTVT.

This chain joins TRBV7-2 and TRBJ2-6; weak D call: TRBD2 (6 bases). The CDR3 consists of 18 residues. Trimming cost V 0 bases and J 0 bases, with 12 bases left between them. Germline-derived CDR1 and CDR2 are SGHTA and FQGNSA. CDR3 DNA sequence: TGTGCCAGCAGCTTAGCGGGGGGATGGGGCTCTGGGGCCAACGTCCTGACTTTC. Protein sequence: CASSLAGGWGSGANVLTF.

The chain combines TRBV11-3 with TRBJ2-1; the match to TRBD1 covers 7 bases. Germline CDR1 is SGHNT and CDR2 is YENEEA. The J segment lost 7 bases and the V segment lost 3 bases, leaving 9 bases of the junction unmatched. The CDR3 covers 15 residues. The CDR3 sequence is CASSFGQGEGNEQFF. In DNA form, the CDR3 reads TGTGCCAGCAGCTTTGGTCAGGGGGAAGGTAATGAGCAGTTCTTC.

This clone was detected only a few times. The genes are TRBV15 and TRBJ1-1; D is undetermined. This CDR3 spans 14 amino acids. Germline CDR1 reads LNHNV; CDR2 reads YYDKDF (reference sequence). The V end was cut by 1 base, the J end by 0 bases, with 6 bases between. The DNA for the CDR3 is TGTGCCACCAGCAGAGCCCAGGTGAACACTGAAGCTTTCTTT. This gives the protein CATSRAQVNTEAFF.

J is TRBJ2-7 and V is TRBV6-1, with TRBD1 matching 7 bases. This CDR3 has 14 amino acids. Losses at the gene ends were 10 bases for V and 2 bases for J; bases not matched to a gene: 11. CDR1 is MNHNS and CDR2 is SASEGT in the germline V gene. The CDR3 DNA follows: TGTGCCACATTGGACAGGCGGCCCACCTACGAGCAGTACTTC. This encodes CATLDRRPTYEQYF.

The chain carries TRBV10-1 and TRBJ2-1; 9 bases align to TRBD2. This CDR3 region has 13 residues. V trimming: 5 bases; J trimming: 9 bases; junction bases outside the gene matches: 5. The germline gives CDR1 WNHNN, CDR2 SYGVQD (reference sequence). The CDR3 DNA reads as TGCGCCAGCAGTCTTCAGACTAGCGGTGAGCAGTTCTTC. It yields the protein CASSLQTSGEQFF.

The V call is TRBV27, the J call TRBJ2-3; TRBD1 matches at 8 bases. Germline V lookup: CDR1 MNHEY, CDR2 SMNVEV (reference sequence). The J segment lost 1 base and the V segment lost 8 bases, leaving 11 bases of the junction unmatched. This CDR3 spans 16 amino acids. The CDR3 DNA is TGTGCCAGCTCCTCAGGGGGCCTTGTGCGCACAGATACGCAGTATTTT. Its protein product is CASSSGGLVRTDTQYF.

The chain recombines TRBV5-3 with TRBJ2-1; D is perhaps TRBD1 (6 bases). TRBV5-3 carries the ORF label, with uncertain function. The CDR3 sequence is 18 residues long. The V end lost 6 bases, the J end lost 0 bases, and 22 bases lay between the germline ends. CDR3 in amino acids: CARIRGPQGRSSYNEQFF. In DNA, the CDR3 is TGTGCCAGAATTAGAGGACCACAGGGAAGGAGCTCCTACAATGAGCAGTTCTTC.

The rearrangement uses TRBV29-1 and TRBJ2-2, with D perhaps TRBD2 (6 bases). Looked up from germline, CDR1 is SQVTM and CDR2 is ANQGSEA. V lost 7 bases, J lost 3 bases, and 15 bases lay in between. The CDR3 is 14 amino acids. The CDR3 is CSASSASHTGELFF. In nucleotides, the CDR3 is TGCAGCGCGTCTAGCGCCTCTCACACCGGGGAGCTGTTTTTT.

This clone has a single count. Its ends do not fully match the called genes, so a read error is possible. This sequence joins TRBV7-7 and TRBJ2-7; 8 bases are a match to TRBD1. CDR3 length: 14 residues. Germline V gene lookup returns CDR1 SSHAT and CDR2 FNYEAQ (reference sequence). DNA of the CDR3: TGTGCTAGCAGCGTACAGGGGGGAGTGGGGGAGCAGTACTTC. The encoded protein is CASSVQGGVGEQYF.

The chain links TRBV27 to TRBJ2-7, with 11 bases fitting TRBD2. The CDR3 is 16 residues long. CDR1 and CDR2 (germline): MNHEY, SMNVEV (reference sequence). V lost 4 bases to trimming and J lost 2 bases; unmatched junction nucleotides: 7. CDR3 loop: CASSSSGTSGTYEQYF. CDR3 bases: TGTGCCAGCAGTTCCTCCGGGACTAGCGGCACCTACGAGCAGTACTTC.

The chain combines TRBV21-1 with TRBJ1-1; the table names TRBD1, a call not compared with the DNA. TRBV21-1 is noted as a pseudogene. This CDR3 is built from 12 residues. The CDR3 here is CANPTVPPEAFF. DNA of the CDR3: TGTGCCAATCCGACAGTGCCCCCTGAAGCTTTCTTT.

The gene calls are TRBV19 and TRBJ1-2; the D gene is possibly TRBD1 (6 bases). This CDR3 has 15 amino acids. Germline CDR1 LNHDA, CDR2 SQIVND (reference sequence). V lost 5 bases, J lost 8 bases, and 21 bases lay in between. The CDR3 spells CASSEDSTEMGGYTF. The CDR3 coding sequence is TGTGCCAGTAGTGAGGACAGCACCGAGATGGGGGGCTACACCTTC.

This clone was counted a single time. J is TRBJ2-7 and V is TRBV5-1; possible D gene TRBD2, 6 bases. The CDR3 contains 15 residues. The ends were cut back, 4 bases at V and 0 bases at J, with 14 bases in the middle. Germline CDR1 SGHRS, CDR2 YFSETQ. CDR3 DNA sequence: TGCGCCAGCAGCAGTGTGGCGGGGCCCTCCTACGAGCAGTACTTC. Translating gives CASSSVAGPSYEQYF. Using reference TRBV5-1 and TRBJ2-7 for the parts outside the CDR3, the full variable domain is KAGVTQTPRYLIKTRGQQVTLSCSPISGHRSVSWYQQTPGQGLQFLFEYFSETQRNKGNFPGRFSGRQFSNSRSEMNVSTLELGDSALYLCASSSVAGPSYEQYFGPGTRLTVT.

The genes are TRBV2 and TRBJ1-4; perhaps TRBD1 as D (6 bases). The CDR3 contains 13 residues. V was cut by 7 bases and J by 0 bases, with 6 bases left in between. Germline CDR1 and CDR2: SNHLY and FYNNEI. In DNA, the CDR3 is TGTGCCAGCACAGGGGCAACTAATGAAAAACTGTTTTTT. Amino acids: CASTGATNEKLFF.

Only a few counts were recorded for this clone. The J gene is TRBJ2-5, the V gene TRBV14; 8 positions match TRBD1. J lost 5 bases, V lost 4 bases, and 9 bases had no gene match. The CDR3 has 15 amino acids. Germline V CDR1 and CDR2: SGHDN, FVKESK. The DNA for the CDR3 is TGTGCCAGCAGCCCCCGGACAGGGAGTGGGGAGACCCAGTACTTC. This encodes CASSPRTGSGETQYF. Variable domain in full (rest from reference TRBV14 and TRBJ2-5): EAGVTQFPSHSVIEKGQTVTLRCDPISGHDNLYWYRRVMGKEIKFLLHFVKESKQDESGMPNNRFLAERTGGTYSTLKVQPAELEDSGVYFCASSPRTGSGETQYFGPGTRLLVL.

The J gene is TRBJ2-3, the V gene TRBV7-7; 8 bases are a match to TRBD2. The CDR3 has 19 amino acids. The germline V gene has CDR1 SSHAT and CDR2 FNYEAQ (reference sequence). V lost 5 bases and J lost 2; bases outside the gene matches: 18. The CDR3: CASSPSRLAGRGDTDTQYF. DNA of the CDR3: TGTGCCAGCAGCCCAAGTCGGCTAGCGGGTAGAGGGGACACAGATACGCAGTATTTT.